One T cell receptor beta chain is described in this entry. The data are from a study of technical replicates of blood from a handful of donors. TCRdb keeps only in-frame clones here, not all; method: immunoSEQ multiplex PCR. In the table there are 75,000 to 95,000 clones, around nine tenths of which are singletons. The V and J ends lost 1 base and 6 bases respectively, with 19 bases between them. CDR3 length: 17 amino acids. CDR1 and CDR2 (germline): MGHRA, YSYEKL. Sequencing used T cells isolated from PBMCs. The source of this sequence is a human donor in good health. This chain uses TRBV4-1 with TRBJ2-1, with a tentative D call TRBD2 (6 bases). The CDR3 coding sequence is TGCGCCAGCAGCCAAGCGCTGACGGCGGGGTGGAGCAATGAGCAGTTCTTC. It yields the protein CASSQALTAGWSNEQFF.